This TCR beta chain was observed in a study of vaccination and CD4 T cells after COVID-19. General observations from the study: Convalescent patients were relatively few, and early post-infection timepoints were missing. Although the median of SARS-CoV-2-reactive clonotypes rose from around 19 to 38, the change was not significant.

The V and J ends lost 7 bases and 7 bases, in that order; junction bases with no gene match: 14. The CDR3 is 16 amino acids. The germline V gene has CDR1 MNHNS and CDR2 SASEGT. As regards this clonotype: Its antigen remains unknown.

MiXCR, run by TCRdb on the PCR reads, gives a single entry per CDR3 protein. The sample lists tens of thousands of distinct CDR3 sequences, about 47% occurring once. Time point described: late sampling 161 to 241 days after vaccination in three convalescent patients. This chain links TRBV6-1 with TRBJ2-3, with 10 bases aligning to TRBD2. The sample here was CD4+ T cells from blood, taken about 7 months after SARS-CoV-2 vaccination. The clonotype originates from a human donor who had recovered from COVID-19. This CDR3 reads CASTLVGAGGPYTQYF. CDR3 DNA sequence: TGTGCCAGCACCCTCGTGGGAGCGGGAGGGCCGTATACGCAGTATTTT.